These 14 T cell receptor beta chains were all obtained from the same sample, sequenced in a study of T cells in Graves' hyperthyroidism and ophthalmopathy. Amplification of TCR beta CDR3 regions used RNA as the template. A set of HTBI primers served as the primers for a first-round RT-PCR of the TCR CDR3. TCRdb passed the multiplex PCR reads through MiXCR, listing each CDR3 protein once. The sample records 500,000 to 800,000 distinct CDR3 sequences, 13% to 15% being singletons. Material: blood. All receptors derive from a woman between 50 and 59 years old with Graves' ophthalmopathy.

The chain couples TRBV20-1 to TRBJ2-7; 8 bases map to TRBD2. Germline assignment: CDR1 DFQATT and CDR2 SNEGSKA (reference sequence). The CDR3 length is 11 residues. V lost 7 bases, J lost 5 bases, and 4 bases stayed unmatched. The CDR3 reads CSGREEDEQYF. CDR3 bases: TGCAGTGGGCGGGAGGAGGACGAGCAGTACTTC.

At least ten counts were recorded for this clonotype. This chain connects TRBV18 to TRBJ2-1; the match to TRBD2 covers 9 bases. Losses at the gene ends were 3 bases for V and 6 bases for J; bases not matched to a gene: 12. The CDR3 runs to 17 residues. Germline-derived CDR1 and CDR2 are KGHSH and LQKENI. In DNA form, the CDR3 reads TGTGCCAGCTCACCCGCGGGACTAGCCCTTCAATTCAATGAGCAGTTCTTC. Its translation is CASSPAGLALQFNEQFF. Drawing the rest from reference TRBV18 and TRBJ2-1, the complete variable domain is NAGVMQNPRHLVRRRGQEARLRCSPMKGHSHVYWYRQLPEEGLKFMVYLQKENIIDESGMPKERFSAEFPKEGPSILRIQQVVRGDSAAYFCASSPAGLALQFNEQFFGPGTRLTVL.

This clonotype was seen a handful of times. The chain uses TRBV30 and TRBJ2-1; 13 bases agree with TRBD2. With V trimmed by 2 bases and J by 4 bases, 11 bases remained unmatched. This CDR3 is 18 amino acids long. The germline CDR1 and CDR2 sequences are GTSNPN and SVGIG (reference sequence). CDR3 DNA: TGTGCCTGGAGTCGCGCCCGCGGACTAGCGGGAGCTTACAATGAGCAGTTCTTC. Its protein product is CAWSRARGLAGAYNEQFF.

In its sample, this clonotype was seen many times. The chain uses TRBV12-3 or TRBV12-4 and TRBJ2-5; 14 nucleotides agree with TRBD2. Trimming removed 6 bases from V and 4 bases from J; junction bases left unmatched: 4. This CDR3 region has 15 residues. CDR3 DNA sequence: TGTGCCAGCAGCCTGGGACTAGCGGGAGCAGAGACCCAGTACTTC. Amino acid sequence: CASSLGLAGAETQYF.

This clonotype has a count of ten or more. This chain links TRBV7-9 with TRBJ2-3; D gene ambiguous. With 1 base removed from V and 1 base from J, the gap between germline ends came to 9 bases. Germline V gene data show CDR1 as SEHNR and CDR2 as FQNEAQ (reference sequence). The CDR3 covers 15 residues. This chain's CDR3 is CASSLVHLGTDTQYF. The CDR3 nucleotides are TGTGCCAGCAGCTTAGTTCACCTAGGCACAGATACGCAGTATTTT.

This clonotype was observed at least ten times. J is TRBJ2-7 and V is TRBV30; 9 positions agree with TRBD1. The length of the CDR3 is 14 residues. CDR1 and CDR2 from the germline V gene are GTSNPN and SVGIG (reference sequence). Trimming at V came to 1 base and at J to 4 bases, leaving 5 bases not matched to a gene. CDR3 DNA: TGTGCCTGGAGTGGTTGGGACAGGGCATACGAGCAGTACTTC. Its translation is CAWSGWDRAYEQYF.

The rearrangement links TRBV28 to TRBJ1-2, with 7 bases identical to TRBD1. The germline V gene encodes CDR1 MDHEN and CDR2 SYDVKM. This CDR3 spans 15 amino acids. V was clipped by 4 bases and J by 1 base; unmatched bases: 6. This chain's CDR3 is CASSSWDSFNYGYTF. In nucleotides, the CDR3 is TGTGCCAGCAGTTCCTGGGACAGCTTTAACTATGGCTACACCTTC.

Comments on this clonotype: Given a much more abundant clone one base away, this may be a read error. The CDR3 region has the DNA TGTGCCAGCAGTTCTGGGGGGTTGAATTCACCCCTCCGCTTT. Translated: CASSSGGLNSPLRF. The V gene is TRBV27, the J gene TRBJ1-6, with a weak D call TRBD1 (5 bases). The CDR3 has 14 amino acids. Per the germline V gene, CDR1 is MNHEY and CDR2 is SMNVEV (reference sequence).

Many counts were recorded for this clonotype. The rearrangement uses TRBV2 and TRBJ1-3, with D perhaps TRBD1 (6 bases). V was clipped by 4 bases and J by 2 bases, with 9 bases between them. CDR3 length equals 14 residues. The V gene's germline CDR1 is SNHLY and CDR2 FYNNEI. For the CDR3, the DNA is TGTGCCAGCAGTGGAGCAGGGGCTGGAAACACCATATATTTT. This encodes CASSGAGAGNTIYF.

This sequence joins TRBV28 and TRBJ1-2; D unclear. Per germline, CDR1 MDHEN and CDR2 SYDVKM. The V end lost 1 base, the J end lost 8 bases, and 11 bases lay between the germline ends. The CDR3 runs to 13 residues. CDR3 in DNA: TGTGCCAGCAGTTTATCGGTATCTAGGGGCTACACCTTC. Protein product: CASSLSVSRGYTF.

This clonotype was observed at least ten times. As DNA, the CDR3 is TGTGCCAGCAGCGTCGCCGCACTGAACACTGAAGCTTTCTTT. It translates to CASSVAALNTEAFF. This rearrangement joins TRBV7-2 to TRBJ1-1; unclear D gene. In germline, CDR1 is SGHTA, CDR2 FQGNSA. CDR3 size: 14 residues. V was cut by 5 bases and J by 0 bases, with 10 bases left in between.

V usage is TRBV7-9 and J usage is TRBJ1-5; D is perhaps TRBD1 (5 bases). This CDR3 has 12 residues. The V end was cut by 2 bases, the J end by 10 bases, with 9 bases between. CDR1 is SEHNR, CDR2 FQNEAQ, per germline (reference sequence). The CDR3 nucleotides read TGTGCCAGCAGCTTACTTGGGGCTCCCCAGCATTTT. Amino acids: CASSLLGAPQHF.

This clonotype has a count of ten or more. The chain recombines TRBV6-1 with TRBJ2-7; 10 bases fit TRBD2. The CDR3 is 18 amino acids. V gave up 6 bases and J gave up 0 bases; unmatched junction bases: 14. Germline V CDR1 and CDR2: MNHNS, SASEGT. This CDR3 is CASSPDSLGLADSYEQYF. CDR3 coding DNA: TGTGCCAGCAGCCCTGATAGCCTCGGACTAGCGGACTCCTACGAGCAGTACTTC.

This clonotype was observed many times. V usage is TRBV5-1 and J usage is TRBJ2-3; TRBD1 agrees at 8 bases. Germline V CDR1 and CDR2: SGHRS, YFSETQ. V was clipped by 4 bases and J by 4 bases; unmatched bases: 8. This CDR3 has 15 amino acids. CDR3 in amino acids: CASSPGQGVADTQYF. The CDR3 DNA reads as TGCGCCAGCAGCCCCGGACAGGGAGTTGCAGATACGCAGTATTTT.